Sequencing of this TCR beta chain was carried out in a study of cytomegalovirus exposure and HLA in healthy donors. In regard to this clone: The antigen is not known.

CDR3 length: 18 amino acids. Germline-derived CDR1 and CDR2 are SGHNT and YENEEA. V was pared by 1 base and J by 3 bases, with 21 bases between. A multiplex PCR was run with 60 Vbeta primers and 13 Jbeta primers. The table came from immunoSEQ multiplex PCR; TCRdb's copy has only in-frame clones and leaves some out. The sample lists roughly 170,000 clones, under 85% seen once, with 1.5% to 2% in the top ten. General observations from the study: Reports indicated that the classifier achieved high specificity and sensitivity in diagnosing cytomegalovirus status. Many donors carried some public TCRs, although rarity characterized most TCR sequences. What TCR beta sequences reportedly achieved was accurate prediction of HLA-A and HLA-B alleles in most subjects. Analysis performed later found 16,951 TCR beta sequences associated with HLA alleles at 0.05 false discovery rate.

Sequenced input: PBMCs. The TCR comes from a woman aged 30 to 39 in good health and CMV-seronegative. This sequence joins TRBV11-3 and TRBJ1-2, with unresolved D. CDR3 nucleotide sequence: TGTGCCAGCAGCTTAGCACATCAAGGCCTAACAGCGGACTATGGCTACACCTTC. This gives the protein CASSLAHQGLTADYGYTF.